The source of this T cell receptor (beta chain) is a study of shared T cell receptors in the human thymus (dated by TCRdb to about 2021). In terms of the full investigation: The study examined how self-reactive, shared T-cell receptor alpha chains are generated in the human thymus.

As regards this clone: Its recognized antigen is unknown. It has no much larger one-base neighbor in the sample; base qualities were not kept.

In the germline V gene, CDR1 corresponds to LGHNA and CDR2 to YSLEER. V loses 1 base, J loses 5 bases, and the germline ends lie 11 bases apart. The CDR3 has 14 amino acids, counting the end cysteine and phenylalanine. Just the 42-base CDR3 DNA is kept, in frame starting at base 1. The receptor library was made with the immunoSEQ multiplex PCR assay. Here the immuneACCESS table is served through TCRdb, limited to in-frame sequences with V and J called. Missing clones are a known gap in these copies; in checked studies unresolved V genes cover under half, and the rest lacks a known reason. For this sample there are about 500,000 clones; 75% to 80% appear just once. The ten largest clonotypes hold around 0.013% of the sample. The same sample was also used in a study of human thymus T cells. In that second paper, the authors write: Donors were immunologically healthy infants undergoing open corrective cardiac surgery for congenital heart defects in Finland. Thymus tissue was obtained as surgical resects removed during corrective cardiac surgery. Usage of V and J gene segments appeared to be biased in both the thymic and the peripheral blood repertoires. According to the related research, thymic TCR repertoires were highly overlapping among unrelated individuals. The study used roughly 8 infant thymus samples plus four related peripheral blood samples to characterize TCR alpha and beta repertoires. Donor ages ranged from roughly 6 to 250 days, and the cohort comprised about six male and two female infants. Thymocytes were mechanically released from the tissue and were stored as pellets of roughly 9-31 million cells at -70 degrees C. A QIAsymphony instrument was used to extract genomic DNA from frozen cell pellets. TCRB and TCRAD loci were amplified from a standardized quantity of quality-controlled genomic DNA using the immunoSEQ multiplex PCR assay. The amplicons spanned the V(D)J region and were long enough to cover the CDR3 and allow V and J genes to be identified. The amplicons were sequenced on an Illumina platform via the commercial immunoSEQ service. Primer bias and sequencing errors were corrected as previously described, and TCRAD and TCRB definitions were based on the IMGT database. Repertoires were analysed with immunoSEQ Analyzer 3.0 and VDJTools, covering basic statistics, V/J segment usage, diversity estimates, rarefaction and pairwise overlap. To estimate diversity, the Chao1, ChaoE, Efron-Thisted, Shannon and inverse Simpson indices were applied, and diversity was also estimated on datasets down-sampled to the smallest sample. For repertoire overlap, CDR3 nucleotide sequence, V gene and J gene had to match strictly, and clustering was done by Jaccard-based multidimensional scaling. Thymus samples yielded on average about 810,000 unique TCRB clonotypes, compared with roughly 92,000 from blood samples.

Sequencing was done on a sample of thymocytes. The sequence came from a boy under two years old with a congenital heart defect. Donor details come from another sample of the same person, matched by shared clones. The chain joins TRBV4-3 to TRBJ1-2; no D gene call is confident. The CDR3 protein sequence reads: CASSQVPLRYGYTF. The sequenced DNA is TGCGCCAGCAGCCAAGTTCCCCTCCGGTATGGCTACACCTTC.